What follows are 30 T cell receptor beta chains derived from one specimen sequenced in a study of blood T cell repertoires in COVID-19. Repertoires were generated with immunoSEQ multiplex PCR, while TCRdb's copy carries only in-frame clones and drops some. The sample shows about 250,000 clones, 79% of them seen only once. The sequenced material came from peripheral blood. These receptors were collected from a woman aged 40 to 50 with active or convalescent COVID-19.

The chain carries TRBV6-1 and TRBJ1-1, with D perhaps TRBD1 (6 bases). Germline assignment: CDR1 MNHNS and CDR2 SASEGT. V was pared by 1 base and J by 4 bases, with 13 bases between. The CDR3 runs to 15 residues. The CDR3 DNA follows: TGTGCCAGCAGTGAAGGTTCAGGGGTTGGCACTGAAGCTTTCTTT. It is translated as CASSEGSGVGTEAFF.

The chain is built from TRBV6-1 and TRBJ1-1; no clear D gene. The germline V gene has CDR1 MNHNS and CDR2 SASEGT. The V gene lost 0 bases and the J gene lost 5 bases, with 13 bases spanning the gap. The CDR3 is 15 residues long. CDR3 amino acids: CASSEALEIGTEAFF. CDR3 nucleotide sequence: TGTGCCAGCAGTGAAGCGCTCGAAATCGGGACTGAAGCTTTCTTT.

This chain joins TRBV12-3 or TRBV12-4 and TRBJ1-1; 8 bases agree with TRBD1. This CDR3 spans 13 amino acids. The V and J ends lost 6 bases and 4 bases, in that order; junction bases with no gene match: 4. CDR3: CASSGQGGTEAFF. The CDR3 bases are TGTGCCAGCAGCGGACAGGGTGGCACTGAAGCTTTCTTT.

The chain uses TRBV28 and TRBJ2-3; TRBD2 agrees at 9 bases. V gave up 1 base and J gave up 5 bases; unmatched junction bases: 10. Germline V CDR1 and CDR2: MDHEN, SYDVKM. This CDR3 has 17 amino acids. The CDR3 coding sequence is TGTGCCAGCAGTTTATTAACCGGGACTAGCAAGGGAGATACGCAGTATTTT. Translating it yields CASSLLTGTSKGDTQYF.

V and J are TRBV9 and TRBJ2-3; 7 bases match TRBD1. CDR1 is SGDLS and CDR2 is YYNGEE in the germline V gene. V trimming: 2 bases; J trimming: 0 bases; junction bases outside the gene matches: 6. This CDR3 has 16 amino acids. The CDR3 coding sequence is TGTGCCAGCAGCGTCGCAGAGGGGGCTAGCACAGATACGCAGTATTTT. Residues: CASSVAEGASTDTQYF.

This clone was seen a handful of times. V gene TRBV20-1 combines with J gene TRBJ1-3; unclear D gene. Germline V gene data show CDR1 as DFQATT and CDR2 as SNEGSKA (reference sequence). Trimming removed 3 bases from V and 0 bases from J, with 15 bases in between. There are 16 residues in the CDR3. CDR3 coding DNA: TGCAGTGCTAGTGTTGCAGGTTCTTACTCTGGAAACACCATATATTTT. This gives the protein CSASVAGSYSGNTIYF.

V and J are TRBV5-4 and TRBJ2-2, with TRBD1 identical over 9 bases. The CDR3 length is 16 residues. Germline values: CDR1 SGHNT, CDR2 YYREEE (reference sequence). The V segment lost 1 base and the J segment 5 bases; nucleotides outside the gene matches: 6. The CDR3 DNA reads TGTGCCAGCAGCTTGATCAACAGGGGGCCTACCGGGGAGCTGTTTTTT. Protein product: CASSLINRGPTGELFF.

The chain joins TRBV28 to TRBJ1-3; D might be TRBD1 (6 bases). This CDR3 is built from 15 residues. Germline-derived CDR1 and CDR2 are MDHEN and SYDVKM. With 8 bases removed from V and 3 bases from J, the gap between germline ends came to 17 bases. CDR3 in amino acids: CASRKGDVRGNTIYF. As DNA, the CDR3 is TGTGCCAGCCGGAAGGGGGATGTTCGTGGAAACACCATATATTTT.

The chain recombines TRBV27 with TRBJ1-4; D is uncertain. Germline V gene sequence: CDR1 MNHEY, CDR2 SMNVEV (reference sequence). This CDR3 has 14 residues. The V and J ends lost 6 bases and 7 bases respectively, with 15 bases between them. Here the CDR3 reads CASSPYPGIEKLFF. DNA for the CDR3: TGTGCCAGCAGCCCTTACCCGGGAATTGAAAAACTGTTTTTT.

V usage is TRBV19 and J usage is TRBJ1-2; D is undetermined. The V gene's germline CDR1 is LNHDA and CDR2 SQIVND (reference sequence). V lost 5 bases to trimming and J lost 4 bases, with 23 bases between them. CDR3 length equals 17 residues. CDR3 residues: CASSPLSPREGIYGYTF. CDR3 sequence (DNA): TGTGCCAGTAGTCCCCTTTCCCCTCGAGAGGGTATCTATGGCTACACCTTC.

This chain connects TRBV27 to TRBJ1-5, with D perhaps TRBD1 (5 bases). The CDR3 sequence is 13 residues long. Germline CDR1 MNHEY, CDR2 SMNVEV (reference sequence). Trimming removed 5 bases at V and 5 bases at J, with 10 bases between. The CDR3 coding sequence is TGTGCCAGCAGTCGGGGGGTTGATCAGCCCCAGCATTTT. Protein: CASSRGVDQPQHF.

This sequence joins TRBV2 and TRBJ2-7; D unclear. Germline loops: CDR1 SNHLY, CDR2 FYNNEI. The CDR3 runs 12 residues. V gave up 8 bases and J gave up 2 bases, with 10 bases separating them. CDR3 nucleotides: TGTGCCAGCTCTTCTAGGACCTACGAGCAGTACTTC. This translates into CASSSRTYEQYF.

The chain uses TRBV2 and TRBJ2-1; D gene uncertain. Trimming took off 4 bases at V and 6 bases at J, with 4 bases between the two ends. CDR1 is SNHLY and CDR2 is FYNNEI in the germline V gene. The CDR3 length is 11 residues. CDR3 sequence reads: CASSGGNEQFF. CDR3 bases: TGTGCCAGCAGTGGCGGCAATGAGCAGTTCTTC.

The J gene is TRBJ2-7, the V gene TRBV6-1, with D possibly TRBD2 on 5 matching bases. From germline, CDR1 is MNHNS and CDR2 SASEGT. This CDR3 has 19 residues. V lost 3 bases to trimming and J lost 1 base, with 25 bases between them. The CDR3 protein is CASSDQSLRIGRGSYEQYV. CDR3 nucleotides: TGTGCCAGCAGTGATCAGAGTCTCAGGATCGGTCGGGGTTCCTACGAGCAGTACGTC.

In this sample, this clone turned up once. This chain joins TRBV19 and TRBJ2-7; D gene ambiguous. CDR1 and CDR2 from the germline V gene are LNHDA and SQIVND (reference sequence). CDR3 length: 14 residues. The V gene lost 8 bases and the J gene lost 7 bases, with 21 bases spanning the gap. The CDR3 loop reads CASRENRNTGEQYF. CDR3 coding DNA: TGTGCCAGTCGAGAAAATAGGAACACCGGGGAGCAGTACTTC.

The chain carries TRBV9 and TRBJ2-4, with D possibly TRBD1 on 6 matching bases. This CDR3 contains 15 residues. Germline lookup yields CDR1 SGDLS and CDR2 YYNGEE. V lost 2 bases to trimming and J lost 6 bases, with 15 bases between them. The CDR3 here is CASSVEQGFGNIQYF. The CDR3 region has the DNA TGTGCCAGCAGCGTCGAACAGGGCTTCGGAAACATTCAGTACTTC.

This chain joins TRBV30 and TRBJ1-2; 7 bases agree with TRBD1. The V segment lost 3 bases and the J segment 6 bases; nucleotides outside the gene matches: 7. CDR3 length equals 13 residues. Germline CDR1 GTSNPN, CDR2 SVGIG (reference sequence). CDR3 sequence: CAWSAGQLHGYTF. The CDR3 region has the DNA TGTGCCTGGAGCGCGGGACAGTTGCATGGCTACACCTTC.

CDR3: CASLTWGGLNTEAFF. The CDR3 nucleotides are TGTGCCAGCCTTACATGGGGGGGATTAAACACTGAAGCTTTCTTT. The chain links TRBV28 to TRBJ1-1; TRBD1 is a possible D gene (5 bases). V was clipped by 8 bases and J by 2 bases, with 18 bases between them. Germline V CDR1 and CDR2: MDHEN, SYDVKM. The CDR3 has 15 residues. Filled out from reference TRBV28 and TRBJ1-1, the complete variable domain reads DVKVTQSSRYLVKRTGEKVFLECVQDMDHENMFWYRQDPGLGLRLIYFSYDVKMKEKGDIPEGYSVSREKKERFSLILESASTNQTSMYLCASLTWGGLNTEAFFGQGTRLTVV.

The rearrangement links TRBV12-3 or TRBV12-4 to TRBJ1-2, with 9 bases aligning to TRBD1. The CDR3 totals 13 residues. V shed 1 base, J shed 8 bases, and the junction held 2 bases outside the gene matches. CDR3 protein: CASSLGTGEGYTF. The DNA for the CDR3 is TGTGCCAGCAGTTTAGGGACAGGGGAGGGCTACACCTTC.

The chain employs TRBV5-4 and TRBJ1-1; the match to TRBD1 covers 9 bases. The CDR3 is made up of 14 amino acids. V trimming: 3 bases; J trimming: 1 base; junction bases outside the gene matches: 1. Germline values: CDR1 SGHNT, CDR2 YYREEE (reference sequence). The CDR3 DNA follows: TGTGCCAGCAGCTGGGGACAGGGGAACACTGAAGCTTTCTTT. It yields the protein CASSWGQGNTEAFF. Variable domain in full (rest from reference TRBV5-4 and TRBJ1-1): ETGVTQSPTHLIKTRGQQVTLRCSSQSGHNTVSWYQQALGQGPQFIFQYYREEENGRGNFPPRFSGLQFPNYSSELNVNALELDDSALYLCASSWGQGNTEAFFGQGTRLTVV.

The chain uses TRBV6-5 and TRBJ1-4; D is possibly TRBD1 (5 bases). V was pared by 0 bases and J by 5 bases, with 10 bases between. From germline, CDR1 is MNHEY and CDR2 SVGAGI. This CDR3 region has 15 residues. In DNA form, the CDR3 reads TGTGCCAGCAGTTACTCGTCGGGGGTGAATGAAAAACTGTTTTTT. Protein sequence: CASSYSSGVNEKLFF.

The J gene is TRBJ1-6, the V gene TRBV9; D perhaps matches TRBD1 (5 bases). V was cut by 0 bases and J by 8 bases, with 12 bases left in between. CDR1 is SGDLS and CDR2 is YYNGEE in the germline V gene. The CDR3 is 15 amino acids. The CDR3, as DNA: TGTGCCAGCAGCGTAGAAGGACAAGGTTATTCACCCCTCCACTTT. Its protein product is CASSVEGQGYSPLHF.

The CDR3 region has the DNA TGTGCCAGCAGTCCCATTCCGGGACAGGGACAACCAACTAATGAAAAACTGTTTTTT. Its protein is CASSPIPGQGQPTNEKLFF. The chain has TRBV28 and TRBJ1-4, with 9 bases identical to TRBD1. CDR3 length: 19 amino acids. CDR1 and CDR2 (germline): MDHEN, SYDVKM. Losses at the gene ends were 5 bases for V and 0 bases for J; bases not matched to a gene: 13. The variable domain in full, with the rest retrieved from reference TRBV28 and TRBJ1-4, is DVKVTQSSRYLVKRTGEKVFLECVQDMDHENMFWYRQDPGLGLRLIYFSYDVKMKEKGDIPEGYSVSREKKERFSLILESASTNQTSMYLCASSPIPGQGQPTNEKLFFGSGTQLSVL.

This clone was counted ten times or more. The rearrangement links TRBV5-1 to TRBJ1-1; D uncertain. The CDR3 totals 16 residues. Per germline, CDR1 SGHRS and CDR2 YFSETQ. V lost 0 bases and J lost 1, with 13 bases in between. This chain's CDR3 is CASSLAGSFSNTEAFF. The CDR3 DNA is TGCGCCAGCAGCTTGGCCGGGAGTTTTTCGAACACTGAAGCTTTCTTT.

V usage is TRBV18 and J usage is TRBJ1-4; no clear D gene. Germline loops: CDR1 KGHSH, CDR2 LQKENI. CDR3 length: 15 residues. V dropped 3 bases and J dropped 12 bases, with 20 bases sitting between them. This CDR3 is CASSPVSVGTEELFF. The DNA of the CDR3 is TGTGCCAGCTCACCGGTCAGTGTTGGTACCGAGGAACTGTTTTTT.

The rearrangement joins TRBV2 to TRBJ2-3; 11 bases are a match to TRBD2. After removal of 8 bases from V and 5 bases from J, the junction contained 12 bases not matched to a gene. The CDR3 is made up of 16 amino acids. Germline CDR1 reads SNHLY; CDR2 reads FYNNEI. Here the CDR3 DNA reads TGTGCCAGCGGAGGGGCTAGCGGGGGGCATGGAGATACGCAGTATTTT. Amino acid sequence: CASGGASGGHGDTQYF. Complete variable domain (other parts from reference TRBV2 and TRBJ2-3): EPEVTQTPSHQVTQMGQEVILRCVPISNHLYFYWYRQILGQKVEFLVSFYNNEISEKSEIFDDQFSVERPDGSNFTLKIRSTKLEDSAMYFCASGGASGGHGDTQYFGPGTRLTVL.

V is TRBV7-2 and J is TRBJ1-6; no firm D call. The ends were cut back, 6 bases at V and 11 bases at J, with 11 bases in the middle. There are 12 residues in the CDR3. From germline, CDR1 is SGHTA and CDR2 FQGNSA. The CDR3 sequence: CASSLMAAPLHF. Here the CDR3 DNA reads TGTGCCAGCAGTTTAATGGCGGCACCCCTCCACTTT. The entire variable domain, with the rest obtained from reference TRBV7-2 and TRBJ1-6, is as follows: GAGVSQSPSNKVTEKGKDVELRCDPISGHTALYWYRQSLGQGLEFLIYFQGNSAPDKSGLPSDRFSAERTGGSVSTLTIQRTQQEDSAVYLCASSLMAAPLHFGNGTRLTVT.

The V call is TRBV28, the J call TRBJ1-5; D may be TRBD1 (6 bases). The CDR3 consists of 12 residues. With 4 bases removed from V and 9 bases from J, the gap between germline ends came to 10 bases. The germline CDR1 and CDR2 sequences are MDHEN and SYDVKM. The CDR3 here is CASSSQGRPQHF. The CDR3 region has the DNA TGTGCCAGCAGTTCACAGGGTCGGCCCCAGCATTTT.

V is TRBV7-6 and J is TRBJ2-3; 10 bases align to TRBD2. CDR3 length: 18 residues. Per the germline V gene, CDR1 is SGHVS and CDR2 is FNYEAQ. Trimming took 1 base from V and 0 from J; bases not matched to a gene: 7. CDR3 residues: CASSLVPSGGQSTDTQYF. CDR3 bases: TGTGCCAGCAGCTTAGTTCCTAGCGGGGGCCAAAGCACAGATACGCAGTATTTT. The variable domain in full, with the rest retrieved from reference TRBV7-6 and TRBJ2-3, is GAGVSQSPRYKVTKRGQDVALRCDPISGHVSLYWYRQALGQGPEFLTYFNYEAQQDKSGLPNDRFSAERPEGSISTLTIQRTEQRDSAMYRCASSLVPSGGQSTDTQYFGPGTRLTVL.

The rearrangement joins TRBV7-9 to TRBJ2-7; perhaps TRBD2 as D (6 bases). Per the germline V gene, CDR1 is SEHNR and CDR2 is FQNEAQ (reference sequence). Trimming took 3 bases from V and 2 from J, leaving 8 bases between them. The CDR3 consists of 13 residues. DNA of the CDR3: TGTGCCAGCAGCTTTGGCGGGGCCTACGAGCAGTACGTC. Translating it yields CASSFGGAYEQYV.